This TCR beta chain was retrieved from a study of blood T cell repertoires in COVID-19. Study-level background: Material from acute and convalescent COVID-19 was sourced from the United States, Italy and Spain. T cells, B-cell-depleted T cells, or PBMCs supplied cDNA or gDNA.

CDR3 length: 14 residues. Between the trimmed V and J ends, which lost 5 bases and 1 base, there was a span of 11 bases. Germline-derived CDR1 and CDR2 are SNHLY and FYNNEI. Authors' methods: The authors estimated nucleated cell counts from reference gene primer amplification. The method was immunoSEQ multiplex PCR; TCRdb's version includes in-frame clones alone and lacks a portion of them. V, J and clone size are those of that table, while D and trimming were read from the DNA. The table records more than 95,000 clones, 65% to 90% of them present only once. The chain uses TRBV2 and TRBJ1-2; tentative D call: TRBD1 (6 bases). What was sequenced was peripheral blood. The receptor was derived from a man older than 75 with active or convalescent COVID-19. CDR3 in amino acids: CASSQDRFNYGYTF. DNA for the CDR3: TGTGCCAGCAGTCAGGACAGATTTAACTATGGCTACACCTTC. The full variable domain, with the rest looked up from reference TRBV2 and TRBJ1-2, is EPEVTQTPSHQVTQMGQEVILRCVPISNHLYFYWYRQILGQKVEFLVSFYNNEISEKSEIFDDQFSVERPDGSNFTLKIRSTKLEDSAMYFCASSQDRFNYGYTFGSGTRLTVV.